What follows are 12 T cell receptor beta chains derived from one specimen sequenced in a study of blood T cell repertoires in COVID-19. The data were produced by immunoSEQ multiplex PCR, yet TCRdb's version contains in-frame clones alone and is incomplete. Found here are fewer than 400,000 clones, approximately 87% of them singletons; the top ten hold about a tenth. Source material: PBMCs or T cells enriched from blood (not recorded which). Source of these receptors: a woman aged 50 to 65 who had recovered from COVID-19.

The rearrangement joins TRBV11-3 to TRBJ2-7; D may be TRBD2 (6 bases). Germline V gene lookup returns CDR1 SGHNT and CDR2 YENEEA. Trimming removed 5 bases at V and 2 bases at J, with 16 bases between. This CDR3 contains 15 residues. The CDR3 here is CASSPSRGGTYEQYF. The CDR3 coding sequence is TGTGCCAGCAGCCCCTCGCGGGGCGGGACCTACGAGCAGTACTTC.

The rearrangement links TRBV3-1 (or the pseudogene TRBV3-2) to TRBJ2-7; D call uncertain. The CDR3 extends over 11 amino acids. Germline-derived CDR1 and CDR2 are LGHDT and YNNKEL (reference sequence). Trimming shortened V by 3 bases and J by 4 bases, and 4 bases separated the two germline ends. CDR3 protein: CASSHGYEQYF. In nucleotides, the CDR3 is TGTGCCAGCAGCCACGGGTACGAGCAGTACTTC.

V gene TRBV6-2 or TRBV6-3 combines with J gene TRBJ2-2; 9 nucleotides line up with TRBD2. Germline V lookup: CDR1 MNHEY, CDR2 SVGEGT. The CDR3 extends over 19 amino acids. The junction had 19 bases not matched to a gene; V was cut back by 7 bases and J by 4 bases. The CDR3 sequence: CASTPPGVASGEVTGELFF. The CDR3, as DNA: TGTGCCAGCACCCCCCCTGGGGTCGCTAGCGGGGAGGTCACCGGGGAGCTGTTTTTT.

The chain carries TRBV30 and TRBJ1-3; D remains unclear. The germline gives CDR1 GTSNPN, CDR2 SVGIG (reference sequence). The CDR3 spans 13 residues. V was clipped by 4 bases and J by 0 bases, with 7 bases between them. The CDR3 coding sequence is TGTGCCTGGAATTTCTACTCTGGAAACACCATATATTTT. Its translation is CAWNFYSGNTIYF.

This sequence joins TRBV2 and TRBJ1-1; D is unclear. The germline V gene encodes CDR1 SNHLY and CDR2 FYNNEI. V was clipped by 8 bases and J by 5 bases, with 9 bases between them. The CDR3 is made up of 11 amino acids. CDR3 loop: CASGRRTEAFF. CDR3 DNA sequence: TGTGCCAGCGGGCGAAGGACTGAAGCTTTCTTT.

V gene TRBV5-1 combines with J gene TRBJ2-7, with D unclear. Trimming took off 5 bases at V and 0 bases at J, with 12 bases between the two ends. This CDR3 region has 14 residues. Germline loops: CDR1 SGHRS, CDR2 YFSETQ. CDR3 in amino acids: CASRSQVSSYEQYF. CDR3 DNA: TGCGCCAGCAGGTCGCAGGTATCCTCCTACGAGCAGTACTTC.

The J gene is TRBJ1-2, the V gene TRBV7-9; TRBD1 is a possible D gene (5 bases). The germline V gene encodes CDR1 SEHNR and CDR2 FQNEAQ (reference sequence). CDR3 length equals 14 residues. V shed 3 bases and J shed 5 bases, with 13 bases lying between them. CDR3 sequence reads: CASSLEGSTYGYTF. CDR3 bases: TGTGCCAGCAGCTTGGAGGGGTCCACATATGGCTACACCTTC.

The chain recombines TRBV7-2 with TRBJ1-6; a weak D match, TRBD1 (5 bases). Trimming removed 5 bases at V and 7 bases at J, with 15 bases between. CDR1 is SGHTA, CDR2 FQGNSA, per germline. This CDR3 contains 15 residues. CDR3 sequence: CASSLIQGMNSPLHF. In DNA form, the CDR3 reads TGTGCCAGCAGCCTGATTCAGGGTATGAATTCACCCCTCCACTTT.

This chain links TRBV5-5 with TRBJ2-7; 8 positions agree with TRBD1. V dropped 9 bases and J dropped 6; count of bases not matched to a gene: 8. CDR3 size: 12 residues. Looked up from germline, CDR1 is SGHKS and CDR2 is YYEKEE (reference sequence). CDR3 region: CATRGTGREQYF. The CDR3 nucleotides read TGTGCCACCAGGGGGACAGGACGCGAGCAGTACTTC.

As for this clone: Other nucleotide sequences in the sample specify the same CDR3. The chain carries TRBV7-8 and TRBJ1-5, with D perhaps matching TRBD1 (5 bases). The CDR3 spans 13 residues. Per the germline V gene, CDR1 is SGHVS and CDR2 is FQNEAQ. With 3 bases removed from V and 5 bases from J, the gap between germline ends came to 8 bases. The DNA of the CDR3 is TGTGCCAGCAGCTTTGGGGGGGATCAGCCCCAGCATTTT. Its protein product is CASSFGGDQPQHF.

With regard to this clone: Germline and junction disagree at one end, which may indicate a read error. The chain links TRBV2 to TRBJ1-1; the D is unclear. The CDR3 sequence is 10 residues long. Germline V gene data show CDR1 as SNHLY and CDR2 as FYNNEI. CDR3: CASSILVTDF. In DNA form, the CDR3 reads TGTGCCAGCAGTATCCTAGTGACTGACTTT.

The chain couples TRBV14 to TRBJ2-3; D is perhaps TRBD1 (5 bases). The germline gives CDR1 SGHDN, CDR2 FVKESK. Trimming took 4 bases from V and 2 from J, leaving 13 bases between them. CDR3 size: 15 residues. CDR3 amino acids: CASSLQVPPTDTQYF. The CDR3 DNA sequence: TGTGCCAGCAGCCTACAGGTGCCCCCCACAGATACGCAGTATTTT.